This T cell receptor (beta chain) appears in the sequencing data of a study of T-cell reconstitution after alpha-beta-depleted transplantation in children (dated by TCRdb to the mid-2010s). With regard to the full study: The study quantitatively tracked T-cell immune reconstitution after TCRalphabeta/CD19-depleted allogeneic hematopoietic cell transplantation in children using TCR repertoire profiling.

Summary of the overall study and its limitations: Apparently early alphabetaT-cell count recovery about two months after transplant reportedly relied on only several hundred rapidly expanded clones derived from non-depleted graft cells. In some patients, high TCRbeta diversity at day 60 was attributed to recipient T cells and intrathymic progenitors that had survived conditioning. The frequencies of hyperexpanded clones fell over the following months, and after one year, T-cell counts and TCRbeta diversity were mostly attributed to newly produced T cells.

Receptor amplification or capture employed PCR. TCRdb records Illumina HiSeq 2500 as the sequencer. To normalize quantification of the TCRbeta repertoire, the TCR libraries were built with molecular barcoding that relied on unique molecular identifiers. In TCRdb, the public reads were trimmed at Q25 with fastp and aligned with MiXCR, with productive beta chains retained. Rows merge per CDR3 protein into single entries with the most common DNA and genes. The table for this sample lists fewer than 550,000 distinct CDR3 sequences; approximately 10% of them were counted only once. The ten largest make up about 14% of the sample. The CDR3 contains 15 residues, cysteine and phenylalanine counted. Left in the record is the CDR3 DNA by itself, 45 bases read in frame from the first base. The V and J ends are trimmed by 0 bases and 4 bases, leaving 12 bases between them. According to the germline V gene, CDR1 reads MNHEY and CDR2 reads SVGAGI.

This sample's treatment or condition label indicates: allogeneic hematopoietic cell transplantation with graft depleted of TCRalphabeta T cells and CD19 B cells. The transplant recipients were children given TCRalphabeta/CD19-depleted allogeneic hematopoietic cell grafts. With respect to this clonotype: Its antigen has not been determined. Base qualities are missing; no much larger clone stands one base away.

This TCR was sampled from a female patient aged 2-9 years who had a stem cell transplant for aplastic anemia, so the T cells may come from the graft donor. The chain links TRBV6-5 with TRBJ1-2, with TRBD1 perhaps the D gene, on 6 matching bases. The sample was PBMCs, mostly from graft donor cells, taken 180 days after TCRalphabeta/CD19-depleted stem cell transplant. The sequenced DNA: TGTGCCAGCAGTTACTCTGCAGGGGCTGGCTATGGCTACACCTTC. The translation is CASSYSAGAGYGYTF.